Each of the 32 T cell receptor beta chains below was sequenced from the same sample in a study of shared clonotypes between healthy human individuals (dated by TCRdb to between 2020 and 2021). Libraries were built with the immunoSEQ multiplex PCR assay. TCRdb provides this immuneACCESS table in a form limited to in-frame rearrangements. Some clones are lacking; in checked studies, under half of them reflect an unresolved V gene, and why the rest are absent is not known. The sample contains millions of clones, 85% to 95% of them found a single time. Roughly 1% of the sample rests with the top ten. CD8 naive samples consisted of CD45RO-negative cells that were positively selected for CCR7, yielding a CD45RA+CCR7+ population without TemRA cells. The sequencing sample was made of naive CD8+ T cells sorted from blood. The cell subset or site label of this sample denotes: CD45RA+CCR7+. The receptors here all came from a man between 18 and 35 years old in good health.

The V call is TRBV4-1, the J call TRBJ2-7; D ambiguous. The V gene's germline CDR1 is MGHRA and CDR2 YSYEKL. V dropped 4 bases and J dropped 2 bases, with 15 bases sitting between them. There are 15 residues in the CDR3. The CDR3 spells CASSPRLSDAYEQYF. The CDR3 region has the DNA TGCGCCAGCAGCCCCAGACTTAGTGATGCCTACGAGCAGTACTTC.

A word on this clone: The junction shows a germline mismatch at one end, possibly a read error. V and J are TRBV10-2 and TRBJ1-2; D is unresolved. Germline CDR1 WSHSY, CDR2 SAAADI. This CDR3 has 11 residues. The DNA of the CDR3 is TGCGCCAGCAGTGTAACGGGAGGCTTTTTCTTC. As protein: CASSVTGGFFF.

This chain connects TRBV6-5 to TRBJ1-2; TRBD1 matches at 8 bases. Germline trimming cut 0 bases from V and 7 bases from J; bases unmatched to any gene: 10. The CDR3 sequence is 16 residues long. The V gene's germline CDR1 is MNHEY and CDR2 SVGAGI. The CDR3 coding sequence is TGTGCCAGCAGTTACTCGGTCCCCAGGGGGCGAGGTGGCTACACCTTC. This sequence encodes CASSYSVPRGRGGYTF.

This chain joins TRBV29-1 and TRBJ2-2, with 9 bases aligning to TRBD2. The V segment lost 4 bases and the J segment 3 bases; nucleotides outside the gene matches: 6. Germline V CDR1 and CDR2: SQVTM, ANQGSEA. The length of the CDR3 is 15 residues. DNA for the CDR3: TGCAGCGTTGCGGAGCGGGGGGCCTACACCGGGGAGCTGTTTTTT. Protein: CSVAERGAYTGELFF.

The V and J genes are TRBV7-9 and TRBJ1-1; no reliable D call. V lost 6 bases, J lost 4 bases, and 18 bases lay in between. Germline loops: CDR1 SEHNR, CDR2 FQNEAQ (reference sequence). This CDR3 has 15 amino acids. The CDR3 loop reads CASRAHVDRGTEAFF. CDR3 sequence (DNA): TGTGCCAGCAGAGCCCATGTCGATCGAGGCACTGAAGCTTTCTTT.

A remark on this clone: The sample carries other DNA sequences with the same CDR3. The rearrangement uses TRBV11-2 and TRBJ2-7; D is uncertain. The V end was cut by 1 base, the J end by 3 bases, with 7 bases between. Germline CDR1 is SGHAT and CDR2 is FQNNGV. CDR3 size: 13 residues. This CDR3 reads CASSLVPDYEQYF. DNA of the CDR3: TGTGCCAGCAGCTTAGTTCCAGACTACGAGCAGTACTTC.

J is TRBJ1-5 and V is TRBV28; TRBD1 matches at 7 bases. This CDR3 contains 15 residues. Germline V gives CDR1 MDHEN, CDR2 SYDVKM. V was clipped by 4 bases and J by 0 bases; unmatched bases: 3. CDR3 amino acids: CASSSTGVSNQPQHF. Written as DNA, the CDR3 is TGTGCCAGCAGTTCTACAGGGGTTAGCAATCAGCCCCAGCATTTT.

The J gene is TRBJ1-4, the V gene TRBV5-4; D is unresolved. The CDR3 is 13 residues long. V was pared by 4 bases and J by 8 bases, with 12 bases between. From germline, CDR1 is SGHNT and CDR2 YYREEE (reference sequence). The DNA of the CDR3 is TGTGCCAGCAGCCCACCCGATCGGGAAAAACTGTTTTTT. Its translation: CASSPPDREKLFF.

The chain combines TRBV4-2 with TRBJ1-2; 7 bases fit TRBD1. Trimming removed 0 bases from V and 0 bases from J; junction bases left unmatched: 10. There are 18 residues in the CDR3. Germline V gives CDR1 LGHNA, CDR2 YNFKEQ. Here the CDR3 reads CASSQDGAGGDANYGYTF. The CDR3 bases are TGTGCCAGCAGCCAAGATGGGGCAGGGGGAGATGCTAACTATGGCTACACCTTC.

CDR3 in DNA: TGCGCCAGCAGGGAAGGGCTAGGGTACGAGCAGTACTTC. It encodes CASREGLGYEQYF. The rearrangement uses TRBV5-1 and TRBJ2-7, with D hard to call. The germline V gene has CDR1 SGHRS and CDR2 YFSETQ. This CDR3 spans 13 amino acids. Deletions cut 5 bases from V and 4 bases from J, with 13 bases between.

This clone occurred once. The chain recombines TRBV2 with TRBJ2-1; tentatively, D is TRBD1 (6 bases). CDR1 and CDR2 (germline): SNHLY, FYNNEI. The V and J ends lost 10 bases and 3 bases respectively, with 13 bases between them. The CDR3 consists of 13 residues. As DNA, the CDR3 is TGTGCCACCCCGACAGGCTACTACAATGAGCAGTTCTTC. Translated, it gives CATPTGYYNEQFF.

About this clone itself: Other DNA sequences of this sample code for an identical CDR3. The V and J genes are TRBV5-6 and TRBJ2-7; tentatively, D is TRBD2 (6 bases). This CDR3 contains 13 residues. In germline, CDR1 is SGHDT, CDR2 YYEEEE. The V gene lost 4 bases and the J gene lost 2 bases, with 10 bases spanning the gap. The CDR3 DNA reads as TGTGCCAGCAGCCTCGGGAGCGCCTACGAGCAGTACTTC. Protein product: CASSLGSAYEQYF.

The chain joins TRBV11-3 to TRBJ2-7; 8 bases line up with TRBD1. Trimming at V came to 5 bases and at J to 3 bases, leaving 9 bases not matched to a gene. This CDR3 is built from 15 residues. Per the germline V gene, CDR1 is SGHNT and CDR2 is YENEEA. The CDR3 region is CASSPGGTGDYEQYF. CDR3 nucleotide sequence: TGTGCCAGCAGCCCTGGCGGGACAGGAGACTACGAGCAGTACTTC.

The chain has TRBV7-2 and TRBJ2-7; D is undetermined. The germline gives CDR1 SGHTA, CDR2 FQGNSA. The CDR3 extends over 17 amino acids. Trimming removed 1 base at V and 3 bases at J, with 19 bases between. CDR3 sequence reads: CASSLEVPLVGIYEQYF. The CDR3, as DNA: TGTGCCAGCAGCTTAGAGGTGCCTCTTGTAGGTATCTACGAGCAGTACTTC.

The J gene is TRBJ1-4, the V gene TRBV4-3, with 7 bases that match TRBD1. V trimming: 0 bases; J trimming: 0 bases; junction bases outside the gene matches: 10. Germline V gene lookup returns CDR1 LGHNA and CDR2 YSLEER. CDR3 length: 19 amino acids. This CDR3 reads CASSQDPGGFESTNEKLFF. CDR3 nucleotides: TGCGCCAGCAGCCAAGATCCAGGGGGATTCGAATCAACTAATGAAAAACTGTTTTTT.

V gene TRBV6-5 combines with J gene TRBJ2-7; D tentatively fits TRBD1 or TRBD2 (5 bases each). Between the trimmed V and J ends, which lost 2 bases and 2 bases, there was a span of 13 bases. The CDR3 sequence is 15 residues long. Germline V gene sequence: CDR1 MNHEY, CDR2 SVGAGI. The CDR3 coding sequence is TGTGCCAGCAGTTACGGGCAGGTGGGGGCCTACGAGCAGTACTTC. It is translated as CASSYGQVGAYEQYF.

This clone has just one count. The chain is built from TRBV13 and TRBJ1-5; 7 nucleotides align to TRBD1. Germline V lookup: CDR1 PRHDT, CDR2 FYEKMQ (reference sequence). The CDR3 runs 19 residues. With V trimmed by 6 bases and J by 0 bases, 17 bases remained unmatched. The CDR3, as DNA: TGTGCCAGCAGTATAGGGGGCAGTCATGCTACTGATAGCAATCAGCCCCAGCATTTT. Translated, it gives CASSIGGSHATDSNQPQHF. The variable domain in full, with the rest retrieved from reference TRBV13 and TRBJ1-5, is AAGVIQSPRHLIKEKRETATLKCYPIPRHDTVYWYQQGPGQDPQFLISFYEKMQSDKGSIPDRFSAQQFSDYHSELNMSSLELGDSALYFCASSIGGSHATDSNQPQHFGDGTRLSIL.

V usage is TRBV4-1 and J usage is TRBJ2-7; TRBD2 is a possible D gene (6 bases). Per the germline V gene, CDR1 is MGHRA and CDR2 is YSYEKL. V was shortened by 0 bases and J by 1 base, with 19 bases between the two germline ends. The CDR3 spans 18 residues. In nucleotides, the CDR3 is TGCGCCAGCAGCCAAGAGGAATCTCCTTGGGGGGAGTCCTACGAGCAGTACTTC. This codes for CASSQEESPWGESYEQYF.

The chain links TRBV10-1 to TRBJ2-3, with 9 bases lining up with TRBD2. Per the germline V gene, CDR1 is WNHNN and CDR2 is SYGVQD (reference sequence). The CDR3 consists of 14 residues. V shed 4 bases and J 5 bases; nucleotides not matched to a gene: 4. The CDR3 loop is CASSGTSDLDTQYF. For the CDR3, the DNA is TGCGCCAGCAGTGGGACTAGCGATCTAGATACGCAGTATTTT.

V usage is TRBV15 and J usage is TRBJ2-7; D remains ambiguous. CDR3 length: 16 residues. Germline V lookup: CDR1 LNHNV, CDR2 YYDKDF (reference sequence). V shed 4 bases and J shed 5 bases, with 21 bases lying between them. CDR3 bases: TGTGCCACCAGCAACCCTCATTATGAACATTCGGACGAGCAGTACTTC. It encodes CATSNPHYEHSDEQYF.

This clone is a singleton in its sample. The DNA of the CDR3 is TGTGCCAGCAGTATCTCCCCCAAGAGCTATGGCTACACCTTC. Its protein is CASSISPKSYGYTF. The gene calls are TRBV27 and TRBJ1-2, with D hard to call. With 5 bases removed from V and 4 bases from J, the gap between germline ends came to 14 bases. CDR1 is MNHEY and CDR2 is SMNVEV in the germline V gene (reference sequence). This CDR3 is built from 14 residues.

This chain links TRBV27 with TRBJ1-1; D unresolved. The germline V and J ends were trimmed by 6 bases and 0 bases, with 14 bases remaining between them. Germline CDR1 is MNHEY and CDR2 is SMNVEV (reference sequence). This CDR3 is 15 amino acids long. CDR3 loop: CASSTGDGMNTEAFF. The DNA of the CDR3 is TGTGCCAGCAGCACCGGAGACGGGATGAACACTGAAGCTTTCTTT.

The chain combines TRBV13 with TRBJ1-1; D unclear. V was clipped by 5 bases and J by 4 bases, with 14 bases between them. Per the germline V gene, CDR1 is PRHDT and CDR2 is FYEKMQ (reference sequence). The CDR3 is made up of 14 amino acids. CDR3 region: CASSPGTRGTEAFF. In nucleotides, the CDR3 is TGTGCCAGCAGCCCAGGAACTAGAGGCACTGAAGCTTTCTTT.

The chain joins TRBV30 to TRBJ2-3; D tentatively reads TRBD1 or TRBD2 (5 bases each). Trimming took 0 bases from V and 6 from J, leaving 16 bases between them. This CDR3 has 15 residues. Germline V gene data show CDR1 as GTSNPN and CDR2 as SVGIG (reference sequence). Here the CDR3 DNA reads TGTGCCTGGAGTGTACTGAGGGACCCGCAGGATACGCAGTATTTT. Protein: CAWSVLRDPQDTQYF.

The rearrangement uses TRBV28 and TRBJ2-5; 9 nucleotides align to TRBD1. V dropped 4 bases and J dropped 0; count of bases not matched to a gene: 9. Germline V gene lookup returns CDR1 MDHEN and CDR2 SYDVKM. The CDR3 is made up of 17 amino acids. This CDR3 is CASSWTGERGNQETQYF. CDR3 DNA sequence: TGTGCCAGCAGTTGGACAGGGGAGAGGGGCAACCAAGAGACCCAGTACTTC.

The chain carries TRBV7-9 and TRBJ2-3; TRBD2 aligns across 12 bases. The CDR3 contains 14 residues. V gave up 5 bases and J gave up 11 bases; unmatched junction bases: 8. Looked up from germline, CDR1 is SEHNR and CDR2 is FQNEAQ (reference sequence). The CDR3 loop is CASSAVTSGSGQYF. CDR3 sequence (DNA): TGTGCCAGCAGCGCCGTGACTAGCGGGAGTGGGCAGTATTTT.

This rearrangement joins TRBV6-4 to TRBJ1-5; TRBD1 might be the D (5 bases). Germline values: CDR1 MRHNA, CDR2 SNTAGT. This CDR3 is built from 14 residues. Deletions cut 7 bases from V and 4 bases from J, with 14 bases between. The CDR3 nucleotides read TGTGCCAGCAAGTACACGGGGGTAAATCAGCCCCAGCATTTT. This sequence encodes CASKYTGVNQPQHF.

V is TRBV29-1 and J is TRBJ2-7, with TRBD1 identical over 8 bases. With V trimmed by 6 bases and J by 2 bases, 6 bases remained unmatched. CDR3 size: 13 residues. Germline CDR1 SQVTM, CDR2 ANQGSEA. CDR3 loop: CSVQTGAPYEQYF. As DNA, the CDR3 is TGCAGCGTACAGACAGGGGCCCCCTACGAGCAGTACTTC.

The genes are TRBV6-5 and TRBJ2-1; 9 bases are shared with TRBD1. The trim removed 7 bases at V and 8 bases at J, leaving 6 bases unmatched. Per germline, CDR1 MNHEY and CDR2 SVGAGI. The CDR3 totals 13 residues. The DNA for the CDR3 is TGTGCCAGCACCGGGACAGGGATGGATGAGCAGTTCTTC. Protein sequence: CASTGTGMDEQFF.

J is TRBJ2-7 and V is TRBV11-1, with 11 bases that match TRBD2. After removal of 3 bases from V and 5 bases from J, the junction contained 6 bases not matched to a gene. Germline V gives CDR1 SGHAT, CDR2 FQDESV (reference sequence). The CDR3 has 15 amino acids. The CDR3 reads CASSFRLAGRNEQYF. The DNA of the CDR3 is TGTGCCAGCAGCTTCCGACTAGCGGGGAGGAACGAGCAGTACTTC.

The chain has TRBV7-9 and TRBJ1-2; D gene ambiguous. Germline V gene data show CDR1 as SEHNR and CDR2 as FQNEAQ (reference sequence). The CDR3 sequence is 14 residues long. V lost 1 base and J 2 bases, leaving 8 bases between the germline ends. CDR3 loop: CASSLGNRNYGYTF. The CDR3 coding sequence is TGTGCCAGCAGCTTAGGTAACAGAAACTATGGCTACACCTTC.

The chain recombines TRBV19 with TRBJ2-7; D is perhaps TRBD1 or TRBD2 (5 bases each). The CDR3 is made up of 15 amino acids. CDR1 is LNHDA, CDR2 SQIVND, per germline (reference sequence). Trimming cost V 1 base and J 2 bases, with 12 bases left between them. The CDR3: CASSIGIRDPYEQYF. The DNA for the CDR3 is TGTGCCAGTAGTATAGGAATCCGGGACCCCTACGAGCAGTACTTC. Full variable domain (outside the CDR3, taken from reference TRBV19 and TRBJ2-7): DGGITQSPKYLFRKEGQNVTLSCEQNLNHDAMYWYRQDPGQGLRLIYYSQIVNDFQKGDIAEGYSVSREKKESFPLTVTSAQKNPTAFYLCASSIGIRDPYEQYFGPGTRLTVT.